This T cell receptor (beta chain) was documented in a study of blood T cell repertoires in COVID-19. Looking at the study overall: The United States, Italy and Spain were the sources of the acute and convalescent COVID-19 samples. T cells, B-cell-depleted T cells, or PBMCs supplied cDNA or gDNA.

Enrollment of patients from Seattle took place during active infection, with longitudinal follow-up. CDR3 length: 11 amino acids. The V gene lost 10 bases and the J gene lost 11 bases, with 16 bases spanning the gap. Authors' data handling: Scientists estimated how many nucleated cells there were by amplifying reference gene primers. This table comes from immunoSEQ multiplex PCR, and its TCRdb copy is limited to in-frame clones, with some not included. Clonal size and the V and J genes are those of that table, whereas D and trimming came from the DNA. The table records under 250,000 clones, 70% to 90% of them present only once.

The V gene is TRBV12-3 or TRBV12-4, the J gene TRBJ2-3; D gene unclear. Sequencing was carried out using peripheral blood. The TCR comes from a man aged 50 or older with COVID-19, enrolled during active disease. DNA of the CDR3: TGTGCCATCCCTAGAGGCCATAGGCAGTATTTT. This sequence encodes CAIPRGHRQYF.